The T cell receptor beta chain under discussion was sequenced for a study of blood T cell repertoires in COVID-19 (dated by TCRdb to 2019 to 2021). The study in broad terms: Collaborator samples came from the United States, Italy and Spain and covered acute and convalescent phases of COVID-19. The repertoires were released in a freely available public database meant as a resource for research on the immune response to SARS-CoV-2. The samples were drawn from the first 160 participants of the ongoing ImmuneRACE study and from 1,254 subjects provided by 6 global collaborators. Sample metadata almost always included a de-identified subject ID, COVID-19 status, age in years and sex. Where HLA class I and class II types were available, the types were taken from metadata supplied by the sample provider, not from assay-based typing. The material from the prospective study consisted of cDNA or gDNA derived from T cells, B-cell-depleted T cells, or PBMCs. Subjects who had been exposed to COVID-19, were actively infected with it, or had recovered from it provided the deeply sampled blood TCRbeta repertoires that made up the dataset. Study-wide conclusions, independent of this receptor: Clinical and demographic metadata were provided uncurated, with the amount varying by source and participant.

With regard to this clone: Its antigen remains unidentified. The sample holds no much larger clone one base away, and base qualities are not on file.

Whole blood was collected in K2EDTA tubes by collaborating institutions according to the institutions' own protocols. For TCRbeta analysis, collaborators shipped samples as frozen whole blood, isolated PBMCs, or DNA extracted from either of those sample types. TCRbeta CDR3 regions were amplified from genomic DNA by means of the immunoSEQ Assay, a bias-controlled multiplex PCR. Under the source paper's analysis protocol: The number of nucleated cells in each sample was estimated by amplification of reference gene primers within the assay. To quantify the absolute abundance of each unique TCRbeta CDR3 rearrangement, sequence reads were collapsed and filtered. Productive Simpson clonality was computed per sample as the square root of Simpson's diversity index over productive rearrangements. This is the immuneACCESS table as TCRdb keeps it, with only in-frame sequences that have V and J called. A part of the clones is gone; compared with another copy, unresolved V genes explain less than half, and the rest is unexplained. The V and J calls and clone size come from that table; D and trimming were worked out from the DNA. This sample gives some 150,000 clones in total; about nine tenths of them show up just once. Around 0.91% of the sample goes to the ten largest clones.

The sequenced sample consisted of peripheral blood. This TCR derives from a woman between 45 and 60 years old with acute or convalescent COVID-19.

The DNA is TGTGCCAGCAGCTTAGGCGGGGGGGCCCCTTCCACAGATACGCAGTATTTT. This yields the protein CASSLGGGAPSTDTQYF. The V and J genes are TRBV7-7 and TRBJ2-3, with 9 central nucleotides matching TRBD2. Based on the germline V gene (reference sequence), the CDR1 and CDR2 sequences are SSHAT and FNYEAQ. V is cut back by 1 base and J by 2 bases, with 7 bases in the junction unmatched. From the cysteine up to the phenylalanine, the CDR3 has a length of 17 residues. Solely the CDR3 DNA is kept, with 51 bases framed from the first base. Full variable domain (CDR3 extended with the reference TRBV7-7 and TRBJ2-3 proteins): GAGVSQSPRYKVTKRGQDVTLRCDPISSHATLYWYQQALGQGPEFLTYFNYEAQPDKSGLPSDRFSAERPEGSISTLTIQRTEQRDSAMYRCASSLGGGAPSTDTQYFGPGTRLTVL.